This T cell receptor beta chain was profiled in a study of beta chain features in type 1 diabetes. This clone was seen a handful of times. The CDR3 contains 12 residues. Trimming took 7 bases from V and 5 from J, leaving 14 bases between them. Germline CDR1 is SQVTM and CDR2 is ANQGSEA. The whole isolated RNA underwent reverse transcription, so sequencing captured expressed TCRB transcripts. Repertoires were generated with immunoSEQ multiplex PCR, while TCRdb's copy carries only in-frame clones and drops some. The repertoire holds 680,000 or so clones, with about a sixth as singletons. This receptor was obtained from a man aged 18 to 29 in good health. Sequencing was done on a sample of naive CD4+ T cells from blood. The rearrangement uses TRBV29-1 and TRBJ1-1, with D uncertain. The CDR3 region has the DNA TGCAGCGCCACCCGCGGTCAAACTGAAGCTTTCTTT. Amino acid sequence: CSATRGQTEAFF.